These 8 T cell receptor beta chains came from one sample sequenced in a study of beta chain features in type 1 diabetes. Study findings and constraints: The study found moderately but significantly shorter TCRB CDR3s in all four CD4+ subsets of Type 1 diabetes patients.

The whole isolated RNA underwent reverse transcription, so sequencing captured expressed TCRB transcripts. Assay used: immunoSEQ multiplex PCR; TCRdb lists only in-frame clones, some missing. The sample has roughly 260,000 clones; approximately 11% are singletons. Their specific antigens are unknown. Sequenced: naive CD4+ T cells from blood. The receptors come from a man aged 25-45 years with type 1 diabetes.

The sample holds a few counts of this clone. V is TRBV7-9 and J is TRBJ2-3; a weak D match, TRBD1 (5 bases). CDR1 and CDR2 from the germline V gene are SEHNR and FQNEAQ (reference sequence). Trimming pared 5 bases from V and 6 bases from J, leaving 15 bases between. The CDR3 has 14 residues. The CDR3 coding sequence is TGTGCCAGCAGCCCATGGACATCCCCCGATACGCAGTATTTT. Translated: CASSPWTSPDTQYF. Based on the CDR3 plus reference TRBV7-9 and TRBJ2-3, the full variable domain is DTGVSQNPRHKITKRGQNVTFRCDPISEHNRLYWYRQTLGQGPEFLTYFQNEAQLEKSRLLSDRFSAERPKGSFSTLEIQRTEQGDSAMYLCASSPWTSPDTQYFGPGTRLTVL.

This clone came up a few times. The chain employs TRBV19 and TRBJ2-4, with TRBD1 identical over 7 bases. Trimming removed 6 bases from V and 10 bases from J; junction bases left unmatched: 9. The CDR3 loop spans 13 amino acids. Germline lookup yields CDR1 LNHDA and CDR2 SQIVND (reference sequence). The CDR3 loop is CASSSDRVGIQYF. Here the CDR3 DNA reads TGTGCCAGTAGCTCCGACAGGGTTGGGATTCAGTACTTC.

The chain combines TRBV7-2 with TRBJ1-1, with a tentative D call TRBD1 (5 bases). The CDR3 runs 12 residues. The germline V gene encodes CDR1 SGHTA and CDR2 FQGNSA. V gave up 2 bases and J gave up 9 bases, with 10 bases separating them. CDR3 coding DNA: TGTGCCAGCAGCTTAAGCGGGGGGAAAGCTTTCTTT. Protein sequence: CASSLSGGKAFF.

The chain uses TRBV7-9 and TRBJ2-3; D possibly corresponds to TRBD1 (6 bases). The ends were cut back, 3 bases at V and 0 bases at J, with 13 bases in the middle. The V gene's germline CDR1 is SEHNR and CDR2 FQNEAQ (reference sequence). The CDR3 sequence is 16 residues long. The CDR3 DNA sequence: TGTGCCAGCAGCTTCCACAGGGTTTCTAGCACAGATACGCAGTATTTT. The encoded protein is CASSFHRVSSTDTQYF. The variable domain in full, completed from reference TRBV7-9 and TRBJ2-3, reads DTGVSQNPRHKITKRGQNVTFRCDPISEHNRLYWYRQTLGQGPEFLTYFQNEAQLEKSRLLSDRFSAERPKGSFSTLEIQRTEQGDSAMYLCASSFHRVSSTDTQYFGPGTRLTVL.

This clone came up a few times. The V gene is TRBV9, the J gene TRBJ2-1; 13 bases agree with TRBD2. The CDR3 spans 16 residues. The germline CDR1 and CDR2 sequences are SGDLS and YYNGEE. The V segment lost 5 bases and the J segment 2 bases; nucleotides outside the gene matches: 4. This CDR3 reads CASRPGTSGAYNEQFF. CDR3 sequence (DNA): TGTGCCAGCAGACCCGGGACTAGCGGGGCCTACAATGAGCAGTTCTTC.

This clone was recorded a few times. The J gene is TRBJ2-1, the V gene TRBV7-2; D gene ambiguous. V was shortened by 2 bases and J by 3 bases, with 5 bases between the two germline ends. The CDR3 contains 13 residues. Germline V gene data show CDR1 as SGHTA and CDR2 as FQGNSA. The CDR3 sequence: CASSLSDYNEQFF. Here the CDR3 DNA reads TGTGCCAGCAGCTTATCAGACTACAATGAGCAGTTCTTC.

J is TRBJ1-1 and V is TRBV5-4; possible D gene TRBD1, 6 bases. The ends were cut back, 4 bases at V and 0 bases at J, with 16 bases in the middle. Germline V gene data show CDR1 as SGHNT and CDR2 as YYREEE (reference sequence). CDR3 length: 16 residues. CDR3 loop: CASSPKPGAVNTEAFF. CDR3 bases: TGTGCCAGCAGCCCTAAACCAGGGGCGGTGAACACTGAAGCTTTCTTT.

In its sample, this clone was seen a few times. The V call is TRBV4-1, the J call TRBJ2-1, with D uncertain. Germline V CDR1 and CDR2: MGHRA, YSYEKL. The CDR3 contains 14 residues. V was shortened by 2 bases and J by 2 bases, with 7 bases between the two germline ends. CDR3 nucleotides: TGCGCCAGCAGCCAATTCCAGACCTACAATGAGCAGTTCTTC. It codes for CASSQFQTYNEQFF.